This T cell receptor (beta chain) was obtained from a study of vaccination and CD4 T cells after COVID-19. Study background: Controls had a CEFX pool, an HIV-1 Nef pool, or no peptide added.

This CDR3 contains 15 residues. The V and J ends lost 5 bases and 6 bases, in that order; junction bases with no gene match: 10. CDR1 is SGHAT, CDR2 FQDESV, per germline (reference sequence). Study findings and constraints: Detection of a median about 86% of reactive clones in convalescent patients was confined to the period after vaccination.

With the Oncomine TCR Beta short-read assay, DNA from cultured CD4+ T cells was sequenced. In this case, cultured CD4+ T cells provided the extracted genomic DNA. In TCRdb, the PCR reads were re-called with MiXCR into one record per CDR3 protein. Here the sample spans around 9,000 distinct CDR3 sequences, under 35% being singletons. There are a few counts of this clonotype. No antigen is known for it. Treatment described: roughly 11-day PBMC culture with coronavirus spike peptide pools or control peptides (ViraFEST assay). Before the COVID-19 pandemic (2011-2018), CD4+ T cells were obtained from the unexposed donor.

The chain has TRBV11-1 and TRBJ1-5, with 7 bases aligning to TRBD1. The specimen was CD4+ T cells from blood, cultured in vitro. The receptor was isolated from a human donor in good health. The CDR3 DNA follows: TGTGCCAGCAGCCTAACGACAGGGATTGGTCAGCCCCAGCATTTT. Translating it yields CASSLTTGIGQPQHF.